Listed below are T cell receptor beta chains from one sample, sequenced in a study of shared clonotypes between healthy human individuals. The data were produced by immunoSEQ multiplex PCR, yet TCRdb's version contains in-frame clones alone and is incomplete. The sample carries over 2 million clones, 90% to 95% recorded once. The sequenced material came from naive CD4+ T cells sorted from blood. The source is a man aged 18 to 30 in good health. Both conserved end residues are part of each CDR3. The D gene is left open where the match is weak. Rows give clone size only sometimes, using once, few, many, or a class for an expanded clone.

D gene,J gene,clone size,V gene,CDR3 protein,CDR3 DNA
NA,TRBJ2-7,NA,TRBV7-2,CASSLDIYSYEQYF,TGTGCCAGCAGCTTAGACATATACTCCTACGAGCAGTACTTC
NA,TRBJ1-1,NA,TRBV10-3,CAINTGRIAFF,TGTGCCATCAACACAGGGAGGATAGCTTTCTTT
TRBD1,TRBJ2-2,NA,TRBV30,CAWRVMTGPTGELFF,TGTGCCTGGAGGGTGATGACAGGGCCCACCGGGGAGCTGTTTTTT
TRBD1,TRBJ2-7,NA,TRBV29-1,CSVEDRTSYEQYF,TGCAGCGTTGAGGACAGGACCTCCTACGAGCAGTACTTC
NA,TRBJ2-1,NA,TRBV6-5,CASMRGDNEQFF,TGTGCCAGCATGAGGGGAGACAATGAGCAGTTCTTC
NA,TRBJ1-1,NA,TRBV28,CASSLRSPGAFF,TGTGCCAGCAGTTTACGAAGCCCGGGGGCTTTCTTT
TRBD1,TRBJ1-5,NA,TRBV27,CASSKDRNQPQHF,TGTGCCAGCAGTAAGGACAGGAATCAGCCCCAGCATTTT
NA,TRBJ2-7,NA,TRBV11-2,CASSTRPGTWSYEQYF,TGTGCCAGCAGCACACGCCCCGGGACGTGGTCGTACGAGCAGTACTTC
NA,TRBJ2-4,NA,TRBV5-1,CASSRDTKNIQYF,TGCGCCAGCAGCCGGGACACCAAAAACATTCAGTACTTC
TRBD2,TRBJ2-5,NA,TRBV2,CASSSWARGGETQYF,TGTGCCAGCAGTTCCTGGGCCCGGGGGGGAGAGACCCAGTACTTC
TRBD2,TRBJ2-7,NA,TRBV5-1,CASSPTTNSGYYEQYF,TGCGCCAGCAGCCCCACTACGAATAGCGGGTATTACGAGCAGTACTTC
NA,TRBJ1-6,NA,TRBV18,CASSPLGGTPYNSPLHF,TGTGCCAGCTCGCCCCTTGGGGGGACGCCCTATAATTCACCCCTCCACTTT
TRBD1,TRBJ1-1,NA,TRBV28,CASSPTTQGADEAFF,TGTGCCAGCAGTCCCACCACACAGGGGGCGGATGAAGCTTTCTTT
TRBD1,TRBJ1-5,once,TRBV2,CASSDRDRSKPQHF,TGTGCCAGCAGTGATAGGGACAGAAGTAAGCCCCAGCATTTT
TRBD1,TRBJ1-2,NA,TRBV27,CASSRSDRAAYGYTF,TGTGCCAGCAGCCGCTCGGACAGGGCTGCCTATGGCTACACCTTC
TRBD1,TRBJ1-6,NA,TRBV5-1,CASSVIPGQGNSPLHF,TGCGCCAGCAGCGTAATTCCGGGACAGGGTAATTCACCCCTCCACTTT
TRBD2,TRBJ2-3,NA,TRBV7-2,CASSLGRTRFADTQYF,TGTGCCAGCAGCTTAGGACGGACTAGATTTGCAGATACGCAGTATTTT
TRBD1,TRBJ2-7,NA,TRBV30,CAWSRTGSEQYF,TGTGCCTGGAGTAGGACAGGATCCGAGCAGTACTTC
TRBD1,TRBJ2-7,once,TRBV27,CASSRTGAYEQYF,TGTGCCAGCAGTCGGACAGGGGCCTACGAGCAGTACTTC
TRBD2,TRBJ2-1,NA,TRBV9,CASSVAGGIGEQFF,TGTGCCAGCAGCGTAGCGGGAGGGATTGGTGAGCAGTTCTTC
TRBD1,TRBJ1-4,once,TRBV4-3,CASSDTGQGVEKLFF,TGCGCCAGCAGCGATACGGGACAGGGGGTTGAAAAACTGTTTTTT
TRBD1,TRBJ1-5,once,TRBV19,CASSTRQGAPQPQHF,TGTGCCAGTAGTACGCGACAGGGTGCGCCTCAGCCCCAGCATTTT